Below, 32 T cell receptor beta chains from the same sample are listed, as sequenced in a study of T cell repertoires in cytomegalovirus infection. These receptors' antigens are unknown. TCRdb passed the reads through MiXCR, listing each CDR3 protein once. The sample has hundreds of thousands of distinct CDR3 sequences; under 45% are singletons. Sequencing was performed on cultured PBMCs, taken from culture after CMV antigen stimulation. These receptors were taken from a human donor in good health (CMV status not recorded). Some clones in this sample may be carry-over from other donors' samples.

V gene TRBV5-1 combines with J gene TRBJ2-1; tentatively, D is TRBD1 (5 bases). V lost 3 bases and J lost 2, with 18 bases in between. Per the germline V gene, CDR1 is SGHRS and CDR2 is YFSETQ. The CDR3 runs to 17 residues. CDR3 DNA: TGCGCCAGCAGCTCCCTCAGATCCCAGGGCGCCTACAATGAGCAGTTCTTC. Translated, it gives CASSSLRSQGAYNEQFF.

The V and J genes are TRBV5-1 and TRBJ2-5, with 10 bases fitting TRBD2. The CDR3 sequence is 16 residues long. V was clipped by 4 bases and J by 5 bases; unmatched bases: 11. The germline V gene encodes CDR1 SGHRS and CDR2 YFSETQ. CDR3 residues: CASSPRSGGADETQYF. Here the CDR3 DNA reads TGCGCCAGCAGCCCCCGGAGCGGGGGGGCTGATGAGACCCAGTACTTC.

The chain joins TRBV7-2 to TRBJ1-4; no definite D call. V shed 4 bases and J shed 8 bases, with 17 bases lying between them. This CDR3 region has 15 residues. CDR1 and CDR2 from the germline V gene are SGHTA and FQGNSA. The CDR3 reads CASSSSASLGEKLFF. CDR3 nucleotides: TGTGCCAGCAGCTCGTCGGCCTCTCTGGGGGAAAAACTGTTTTTT.

V is TRBV4-1 and J is TRBJ2-1; 13 positions agree with TRBD2. J lost 9 bases, V lost 3 bases, and 5 bases had no gene match. Germline CDR1 is MGHRA and CDR2 is YSYEKL. CDR3 length: 15 amino acids. The CDR3 bases are TGCGCCAGCAGCCACTCGACTAGCGGGGGGTTTGAGCAGTTCTTC. Translation gives CASSHSTSGGFEQFF.

The rearrangement uses TRBV19 and TRBJ1-6; weak D call: TRBD1 (6 bases). Germline CDR1 and CDR2: LNHDA and SQIVND (reference sequence). The CDR3 runs 14 residues. V was trimmed by 5 bases and J by 8 bases, leaving 13 bases between them. The CDR3 here is CASSPQGMDSPLHF. The CDR3 DNA reads TGTGCCAGTAGTCCTCAGGGGATGGATTCACCCCTCCACTTT.

This chain links TRBV11-3 with TRBJ1-1; TRBD1 matches at 9 bases. Germline V lookup: CDR1 SGHNT, CDR2 YENEEA. V lost 6 bases to trimming and J lost 11 bases; unmatched junction nucleotides: 7. This CDR3 contains 12 residues. CDR3 residues: CASSHRGRGAFF. The CDR3 DNA sequence: TGTGCCAGCAGTCACAGGGGGCGCGGGGCTTTCTTT.

The chain has TRBV7-2 and TRBJ2-3, with D possibly matching TRBD1 (6 bases). V lost 10 bases and J lost 0, with 14 bases in between. The CDR3 has 14 residues. Germline V gene data show CDR1 as SGHTA and CDR2 as FQGNSA. In DNA, the CDR3 is TGTGCCACCACCCGAGGACAGAGCACAGATACGCAGTATTTT. Translation gives CATTRGQSTDTQYF.

This clonotype was seen a few times. The V gene is TRBV6-2 or TRBV6-3, the J gene TRBJ2-4; perhaps D is TRBD1 or TRBD2 (5 bases each). The germline V and J ends were trimmed by 2 bases and 5 bases, with 16 bases remaining between them. The CDR3 totals 16 residues. CDR1 and CDR2 from the germline V gene are MNHEY and SVGEGT. The CDR3 loop is CASSYGGGGGQNIQYF. In nucleotides, the CDR3 is TGTGCCAGCAGTTACGGAGGTGGGGGTGGCCAAAACATTCAGTACTTC.

The chain employs TRBV4-1 and TRBJ1-4; weak D call: TRBD1 (5 bases). The ends were cut back, 4 bases at V and 4 bases at J, with 16 bases in the middle. Per the germline V gene, CDR1 is MGHRA and CDR2 is YSYEKL. The length of the CDR3 is 16 residues. The CDR3 reads CASSPVRGLFNEKLFF. The CDR3 DNA sequence: TGCGCCAGCAGCCCAGTGAGGGGCCTCTTTAATGAAAAACTGTTTTTT.

The V call is TRBV12-3 or TRBV12-4, the J call TRBJ1-1; 7 nucleotides agree with TRBD1. V gave up 6 bases and J gave up 4 bases; unmatched junction bases: 14. The CDR3 is 16 amino acids. CDR3: CASSPGVDRAGTEAFF. The DNA of the CDR3 is TGTGCCAGCAGCCCCGGGGTCGACAGGGCGGGCACTGAAGCTTTCTTT.

This clonotype was counted between two and nine times. The chain has TRBV7-9 and TRBJ1-2, with 8 bases lining up with TRBD1. V lost 3 bases to trimming and J lost 3 bases; unmatched junction nucleotides: 6. This CDR3 has 15 residues. Looked up from germline, CDR1 is SEHNR and CDR2 is FQNEAQ (reference sequence). CDR3 sequence reads: CASSFPTGGHYGYTF. The CDR3, as DNA: TGTGCCAGCAGCTTTCCCACAGGGGGGCACTATGGCTACACCTTC.

This clonotype was seen a handful of times. This rearrangement joins TRBV4-2 to TRBJ2-7, with TRBD2 matching over 9 bases. J was trimmed by 3 bases and V by 0 bases; bases with no gene match: 6. There are 16 residues in the CDR3. CDR1 LGHNA and CDR2 YNFKEQ come from the germline V gene. The CDR3 reads CASSQDSASGNYEQYF. For the CDR3, the DNA is TGTGCCAGCAGCCAAGATTCCGCTAGCGGGAACTACGAGCAGTACTTC.

This clonotype was counted between two and nine times. The genes are TRBV6-5 and TRBJ2-7; D might be TRBD1 or TRBD2, each matching 5 bases. This CDR3 is 13 amino acids long. The germline V gene encodes CDR1 MNHEY and CDR2 SVGAGI. V was shortened by 6 bases and J by 4 bases, with 13 bases between the two germline ends. The CDR3 DNA reads TGTGCCAGCAGGGTTGGGGGACGGTACGAGCAGTACTTC. As protein: CASRVGGRYEQYF.

There are a few counts of this clonotype. The chain couples TRBV27 to TRBJ2-7; 7 bases line up with TRBD1. Trimming removed 5 bases from V and 0 bases from J; junction bases left unmatched: 13. Looked up from germline, CDR1 is MNHEY and CDR2 is SMNVEV (reference sequence). This CDR3 spans 17 amino acids. CDR3 sequence reads: CASSIFYRGPSSYEQYF. DNA of the CDR3: TGTGCCAGCAGTATTTTTTACAGGGGTCCGAGCTCCTACGAGCAGTACTTC.

In its sample, this clonotype was seen a few times. V usage is TRBV7-9 and J usage is TRBJ2-5; 11 nucleotides line up with TRBD1. The CDR3 spans 17 residues. The V and J ends lost 4 bases and 4 bases, in that order; junction bases with no gene match: 11. Per the germline V gene, CDR1 is SEHNR and CDR2 is FQNEAQ (reference sequence). The CDR3 sequence: CASSSPRTGGRGETQYF. CDR3 coding DNA: TGTGCCAGCAGCTCCCCTCGGACAGGGGGCCGGGGAGAGACCCAGTACTTC.

This sequence joins TRBV6-1 and TRBJ1-6, with D maybe TRBD1 (5 bases). There are 12 residues in the CDR3. The germline V and J ends were trimmed by 8 bases and 8 bases, with 10 bases remaining between them. Looked up from germline, CDR1 is MNHNS and CDR2 is SASEGT. CDR3: CASSGGDSPLHF. The CDR3 region has the DNA TGTGCCAGCTCTGGGGGGGATTCACCCCTCCACTTT.

CDR3 DNA sequence: TGCGCCAGCAGCCAAGATGCCGGTGAACTGTTTTTT. Amino acid sequence: CASSQDAGELFF. The V call is TRBV4-1, the J call TRBJ1-4; D unresolved. The CDR3 spans 12 residues. The germline gives CDR1 MGHRA, CDR2 YSYEKL. V was shortened by 0 bases and J by 12 bases, with 8 bases between the two germline ends.

This clonotype was observed a few times. The chain employs TRBV6-1 and TRBJ2-1, with 7 bases identical to TRBD1. CDR1 is MNHNS, CDR2 SASEGT, per germline. The CDR3 consists of 14 residues. Losses at the gene ends were 2 bases for V and 8 bases for J; bases not matched to a gene: 6. This CDR3 is CASSERGRIHEQFF. CDR3 coding DNA: TGTGCCAGCAGTGAAAGGGGGCGAATTCATGAGCAGTTCTTC.

The chain joins TRBV20-1 to TRBJ2-3, with 7 bases lining up with TRBD2. The CDR3 runs to 13 residues. Per the germline V gene, CDR1 is DFQATT and CDR2 is SNEGSKA (reference sequence). J was trimmed by 3 bases and V by 8 bases; bases with no gene match: 8. Written as DNA, the CDR3 is TGCAGTCGAACCCCCGGGGGGACAGATACGCAGTATTTT. Translation: CSRTPGGTDTQYF.

The rearrangement links TRBV7-9 to TRBJ2-1; D gene uncertain. This CDR3 region has 15 residues. Germline V gene sequence: CDR1 SEHNR, CDR2 FQNEAQ (reference sequence). Trimming left V 1 base short and J 0 bases short, with 7 bases between. DNA of the CDR3: TGTGCCAGCAGCTTAGTGTCGTACTCCTACAATGAGCAGTTCTTC. Encoded protein: CASSLVSYSYNEQFF.

The genes are TRBV6-2 or TRBV6-3 and TRBJ1-5; unclear D gene. V shed 8 bases and J shed 3 bases, with 11 bases lying between them. Germline-derived CDR1 and CDR2 are MNHEY and SVGEGT. This CDR3 contains 13 residues. CDR3 region: CASLKNYNQPQHF. The CDR3 nucleotides are TGTGCCAGCTTAAAGAATTACAATCAGCCCCAGCATTTT.

The genes are TRBV7-9 and TRBJ2-1, with TRBD1 matching 10 bases. CDR1 and CDR2 from the germline V gene are SEHNR and FQNEAQ (reference sequence). Trimming cost V 5 bases and J 9 bases; bases outside gene matches: 4. There are 13 residues in the CDR3. In DNA, the CDR3 is TGTGCCAGCAGCGGGACAGGGGTTGGTGAGCAGTTCTTC. This sequence encodes CASSGTGVGEQFF.

This clonotype was counted a few times. The J gene is TRBJ2-1, the V gene TRBV6-1; 10 bases agree with TRBD2. The CDR3 loop spans 17 amino acids. V shed 6 bases, J shed 0 bases, and the junction held 8 bases outside the gene matches. The germline V gene has CDR1 MNHNS and CDR2 SASEGT. The chain's CDR3 is CASREPIAGGSYNEQFF. CDR3 coding DNA: TGTGCCAGCAGGGAACCCATAGCGGGGGGCTCCTACAATGAGCAGTTCTTC.

The V and J genes are TRBV27 and TRBJ2-5; 7 bases align to TRBD1. Germline trimming cut 5 bases from V and 5 bases from J; bases unmatched to any gene: 5. The CDR3 extends over 13 amino acids. CDR1 and CDR2 from the germline V gene are MNHEY and SMNVEV (reference sequence). The CDR3 region is CASSHDRVETQYF. CDR3 DNA: TGTGCCAGCAGTCACGACAGGGTCGAGACCCAGTACTTC.

This clonotype turned up a few times. The V gene is TRBV7-2, the J gene TRBJ2-5; 12 nucleotides line up with TRBD1. V shed 5 bases and J 7 bases; nucleotides not matched to a gene: 17. CDR3 length: 18 amino acids. The germline gives CDR1 SGHTA, CDR2 FQGNSA. CDR3 sequence reads: CASSPPGQGAGGGSTQYF. As DNA, the CDR3 is TGTGCCAGCAGCCCTCCGGGACAGGGGGCCGGGGGGGGCTCGACCCAGTACTTC.

The chain recombines TRBV11-2 with TRBJ2-3; D may correspond to TRBD1 or TRBD2 (5 bases each). This CDR3 is built from 14 residues. V lost 5 bases, J lost 8 bases, and 17 bases lay in between. Germline-derived CDR1 and CDR2 are SGHAT and FQNNGV. The CDR3 region is CASSHREGSGTQYF. DNA of the CDR3: TGTGCCAGCAGCCATAGAGAGGGGAGCGGTACGCAGTATTTT.

This clonotype came up a few times. This chain joins TRBV11-2 and TRBJ2-1; possibly TRBD1 for D (6 bases). The length of the CDR3 is 14 residues. Germline V gene sequence: CDR1 SGHAT, CDR2 FQNNGV. Between the trimmed V and J ends, which lost 4 bases and 8 bases, there was a span of 15 bases. The CDR3 DNA is TGTGCCAGCAGCTCGTTGACAGGCGGCTATGAGCAGTTCTTC. Amino acids: CASSSLTGGYEQFF.

The chain recombines TRBV7-6 with TRBJ2-1, with D uncertain. This CDR3 has 15 residues. V was trimmed by 2 bases and J by 8 bases, leaving 16 bases between them. In germline, CDR1 is SGHVS, CDR2 FNYEAQ. The CDR3 DNA follows: TGTGCCAGCAGCTTACATCGGGTAGTACTCGATGAGCAGTTCTTC. Its translation is CASSLHRVVLDEQFF.

The chain is built from TRBV6-6 and TRBJ2-1; 9 bases match TRBD2. Trimming removed 7 bases from V and 7 bases from J; junction bases left unmatched: 11. This CDR3 has 15 amino acids. The germline V gene has CDR1 MNHNY and CDR2 SVGAGI (reference sequence). The CDR3 loop reads CASTRTSAPENEQFF. The DNA for the CDR3 is TGTGCCAGCACCAGGACTAGCGCTCCGGAAAATGAGCAGTTCTTC.

This clonotype was counted ten times or more. J is TRBJ1-1 and V is TRBV11-2; 7 nucleotides match TRBD1. From germline, CDR1 is SGHAT and CDR2 FQNNGV. The CDR3 extends over 14 amino acids. The V and J ends lost 3 bases and 2 bases, in that order; junction bases with no gene match: 3. The CDR3: CASSFGQANTEAFF. CDR3 DNA sequence: TGTGCCAGCAGCTTCGGACAGGCCAACACTGAAGCTTTCTTT.

In DNA form, the CDR3 reads TGTGCCAGCAGCCCGACAGGGAGAGGATATAATTCACCCCTCCACTTT. Residues: CASSPTGRGYNSPLHF. The chain recombines TRBV12-3 or TRBV12-4 with TRBJ1-6; 7 bases align to TRBD1. The CDR3 spans 16 residues. The V segment lost 6 bases and the J segment 4 bases; nucleotides outside the gene matches: 9.

This chain connects TRBV6-5 to TRBJ2-2, with 10 nucleotides matching TRBD2. V lost 5 bases to trimming and J lost 3 bases; unmatched junction nucleotides: 3. This CDR3 comprises 15 residues. The germline V gene encodes CDR1 MNHEY and CDR2 SVGAGI. This CDR3 reads CASSPGTSDTGELFF. The CDR3 nucleotides are TGTGCCAGCAGTCCCGGGACTAGCGACACCGGGGAGCTGTTTTTT.